The 24 T cell receptor beta chains presented below share a single source sample, sequenced in a study of blood T cell repertoires in COVID-19. Only in-frame clones appear in the TCRdb table, and some are missing; sequencing was by immunoSEQ multiplex PCR. This table holds just under 150,000 clones, 85% found once. Sequenced: peripheral blood. These TCRs come from a human donor with acute or convalescent COVID-19. The donor label of this sample is uncertain.

The chain employs TRBV9 and TRBJ2-1; no reliable D call. V shed 3 bases and J shed 0 bases, with 13 bases lying between them. This CDR3 contains 16 residues. CDR1 is SGDLS, CDR2 YYNGEE, per germline. For the CDR3, the DNA is TGTGCCAGCAGCGAGCCCTCCCAAAGCTCCTACAATGAGCAGTTCTTC. Protein product: CASSEPSQSSYNEQFF.

J is TRBJ2-7 and V is TRBV6-1; 7 bases are a match to TRBD1. With V trimmed by 3 bases and J by 3 bases, 5 bases remained unmatched. CDR1 is MNHNS, CDR2 SASEGT, per germline. The CDR3 totals 14 residues. CDR3 in amino acids: CASSDRQGRYEQYF. CDR3 nucleotide sequence: TGTGCCAGCAGTGATCGACAGGGTCGCTACGAGCAGTACTTC.

The J gene is TRBJ2-5, the V gene TRBV29-1; TRBD1 is a possible D gene (5 bases). CDR3 length: 12 residues. V lost 4 bases and J 5 bases, leaving 11 bases between the germline ends. Germline CDR1 reads SQVTM; CDR2 reads ANQGSEA. CDR3 nucleotide sequence: TGCAGCGTTGCCCCAGGGCAGGAGACCCAGTACTTC. Its protein product is CSVAPGQETQYF.

The chain combines TRBV6-5 with TRBJ1-1; the D gene is possibly TRBD1 (6 bases). With 0 bases removed from V and 3 bases from J, the gap between germline ends came to 11 bases. Germline V gives CDR1 MNHEY, CDR2 SVGAGI. The CDR3 is 15 amino acids. The CDR3 protein is CASSYSFGQYTEAFF. The CDR3 DNA reads as TGTGCCAGCAGTTACTCCTTCGGACAGTACACTGAAGCTTTCTTT.

The rearrangement links TRBV29-1 to TRBJ2-2; 7 bases map to TRBD2. CDR1 SQVTM and CDR2 ANQGSEA come from the germline V gene. The CDR3 is made up of 13 amino acids. V lost 3 bases and J lost 10; bases outside the gene matches: 8. The CDR3 spells CSVEGGTPAELFF. In DNA, the CDR3 is TGCAGCGTTGAGGGGGGGACGCCGGCGGAGCTGTTTTTT.

The J gene is TRBJ1-2, the V gene TRBV27; 10 bases are shared with TRBD1. The CDR3 consists of 14 residues. The germline V gene has CDR1 MNHEY and CDR2 SMNVEV (reference sequence). After removal of 9 bases from V and 4 bases from J, the junction contained 8 bases not matched to a gene. Here the CDR3 DNA reads TGTGCCAGACGGGACAGGGGCGCCTTCTATGGCTACACCTTC. Protein sequence: CARRDRGAFYGYTF.

V gene TRBV29-1 combines with J gene TRBJ1-2; TRBD1 is a possible D gene (6 bases). V lost 4 bases, J lost 1 base, and 16 bases lay in between. This CDR3 is built from 15 residues. CDR1 is SQVTM, CDR2 ANQGSEA, per germline. The CDR3 spells CSVVGQGSINYGYTF. The CDR3 region has the DNA TGCAGCGTTGTTGGGCAGGGGTCAATTAACTATGGCTACACCTTC.

The chain links TRBV15 to TRBJ2-5; 12 nucleotides line up with TRBD2. The V gene's germline CDR1 is LNHNV and CDR2 YYDKDF (reference sequence). Trimming cost V 6 bases and J 5 bases; bases outside gene matches: 1. The CDR3 is 13 residues long. This chain's CDR3 is CATRTSGSETQYF. Written as DNA, the CDR3 is TGTGCCACCAGGACTAGCGGGAGTGAGACCCAGTACTTC.

The chain carries TRBV30 and TRBJ2-5; D uncertain. Germline lookup yields CDR1 GTSNPN and CDR2 SVGIG (reference sequence). V was trimmed by 5 bases and J by 7 bases, leaving 11 bases between them. The CDR3 length is 11 residues. CDR3 in DNA: TGTGCCTGGTCACACCCAGGGACCCAGTACTTC. It codes for CAWSHPGTQYF.

The chain has TRBV11-2 and TRBJ1-1, with TRBD1 as a possible D gene (6 bases). Between the trimmed V and J ends, which lost 3 bases and 4 bases, there was a span of 15 bases. This CDR3 region has 15 residues. Germline V lookup: CDR1 SGHAT, CDR2 FQNNGV. The CDR3 protein is CASSFTGRGSTEAFF. The CDR3 coding sequence is TGTGCCAGCAGCTTTACAGGGAGGGGTAGCACTGAAGCTTTCTTT.

V usage is TRBV9 and J usage is TRBJ2-1, with 7 bases that match TRBD2. Germline CDR1 is SGDLS and CDR2 is YYNGEE. V shed 0 bases and J 14 bases; nucleotides not matched to a gene: 5. This CDR3 contains 12 residues. The CDR3 is CASSVETSFKFF. CDR3 sequence (DNA): TGTGCCAGCAGCGTAGAGACTAGCTTCAAGTTCTTC.

This clone was seen a handful of times. The chain links TRBV18 to TRBJ2-1; 11 nucleotides agree with TRBD1. Germline V gene lookup returns CDR1 KGHSH and CDR2 LQKENI. The CDR3 loop spans 15 amino acids. The junction had 6 bases not matched to a gene; V was cut back by 5 bases and J by 6 bases. The CDR3 sequence: CASSSYGTGGNEQFF. The CDR3 DNA reads as TGTGCCAGCTCATCCTACGGGACAGGGGGCAATGAGCAGTTCTTC. Supplemented by reference TRBV18 and TRBJ2-1, the full variable domain reads NAGVMQNPRHLVRRRGQEARLRCSPMKGHSHVYWYRQLPEEGLKFMVYLQKENIIDESGMPKERFSAEFPKEGPSILRIQQVVRGDSAAYFCASSSYGTGGNEQFFGPGTRLTVL.

This chain uses TRBV10-3 with TRBJ2-2, with 9 bases identical to TRBD1. The CDR3 extends over 14 amino acids. CDR1 is ENHRY, CDR2 SYGVKD, per germline. V gave up 4 bases and J gave up 5 bases; unmatched junction bases: 2. The CDR3 DNA reads TGTGCCATCAGTGGGGGGACAGGGACCGGGGAGCTGTTTTTT. It translates to CAISGGTGTGELFF.

This chain uses TRBV18 with TRBJ1-5; D might be TRBD1 (5 bases). Germline V CDR1 and CDR2: KGHSH, LQKENI. The CDR3 is 16 residues long. Trimming stripped 5 bases from V and 0 bases from J, with 14 bases between. The CDR3 nucleotides are TGTGCCAGCTCATCAAACCAGGGAATTAGCAATCAGCCCCAGCATTTT. This codes for CASSSNQGISNQPQHF.

The V gene is TRBV6-2 or TRBV6-3, the J gene TRBJ1-2; TRBD1 is a possible D gene (6 bases). CDR3 length: 13 residues. The V gene lost 6 bases and the J gene lost 6 bases, with 14 bases spanning the gap. The V gene's germline CDR1 is MNHEY and CDR2 SVGEGT. CDR3 protein: CASSPQGTHGYTF. CDR3 bases: TGTGCCAGCAGCCCCCAGGGGACGCATGGCTACACCTTC.

V is TRBV6-6 and J is TRBJ2-1; TRBD1 might be the D (5 bases). Trimming stripped 5 bases from V and 4 bases from J, with 6 bases between. The length of the CDR3 is 12 residues. Germline CDR1 reads MNHNY; CDR2 reads SVGAGI (reference sequence). The CDR3 protein is CASSDSYNEQFF. The CDR3 DNA follows: TGTGCCAGCAGTGACAGTTACAATGAGCAGTTCTTC.

The J gene is TRBJ2-5, the V gene TRBV5-1, with TRBD1 matching 10 bases. The germline CDR1 and CDR2 sequences are SGHRS and YFSETQ. V gave up 2 bases and J gave up 5 bases; unmatched junction bases: 6. The CDR3 covers 15 residues. Here the CDR3 DNA reads TGCGCCAGCAGCTTCCGACAGGGGGCAAGGGAGACCCAGTACTTC. Its translation: CASSFRQGARETQYF.

The chain joins TRBV18 to TRBJ2-4, with D uncertain. The CDR3 consists of 13 residues. The germline V and J ends were trimmed by 0 bases and 5 bases, with 5 bases remaining between them. Germline V gives CDR1 KGHSH, CDR2 LQKENI. This CDR3 is CASSPPGENIQYF. CDR3 sequence (DNA): TGTGCCAGCTCACCACCAGGAGAAAACATTCAGTACTTC.

This clone was recorded once. V is TRBV11-2 and J is TRBJ1-6, with 9 bases fitting TRBD1. Germline V gives CDR1 SGHAT, CDR2 FQNNGV. V shed 2 bases and J 6 bases; nucleotides not matched to a gene: 2. The CDR3 contains 15 residues. This CDR3 reads CASSLWGQGNSPLHF. The CDR3 DNA sequence: TGTGCCAGCAGCTTATGGGGACAGGGTAATTCACCCCTCCACTTT.

The chain employs TRBV19 and TRBJ1-2; 7 positions match TRBD1. The CDR3 length is 15 residues. Germline assignment: CDR1 LNHDA and CDR2 SQIVND (reference sequence). V lost 1 base and J lost 5; bases outside the gene matches: 7. CDR3 DNA sequence: TGTGCCAGTAGTATAGCCCTGGACAGGAAATATGGCTACACCTTC. Translated, it gives CASSIALDRKYGYTF. The variable domain in full, completed from reference TRBV19 and TRBJ1-2, reads DGGITQSPKYLFRKEGQNVTLSCEQNLNHDAMYWYRQDPGQGLRLIYYSQIVNDFQKGDIAEGYSVSREKKESFPLTVTSAQKNPTAFYLCASSIALDRKYGYTFGSGTRLTVV.

The gene calls are TRBV4-1 and TRBJ2-1; 10 nucleotides align to TRBD2. Germline V gene sequence: CDR1 MGHRA, CDR2 YSYEKL. J was trimmed by 8 bases and V by 2 bases; bases with no gene match: 9. The CDR3 has 16 amino acids. For the CDR3, the DNA is TGCGCCAGCAGCCAAAGGACTAGCGGACGCGGTGATGAGCAGTTCTTC. This codes for CASSQRTSGRGDEQFF.

This chain uses TRBV9 with TRBJ1-6, with TRBD1 identical over 11 bases. Looked up from germline, CDR1 is SGDLS and CDR2 is YYNGEE. J gave up 10 bases and V 4 bases, and 4 bases lay outside the gene matches. The CDR3 runs 14 residues. In nucleotides, the CDR3 is TGTGCCAGCAGCCCGGACAGGGGGCGATCACCCCTCCACTTT. Its translation: CASSPDRGRSPLHF.

The chain combines TRBV12-3 or TRBV12-4 with TRBJ1-2; no reliable D call. V lost 6 bases, J lost 4 bases, and 12 bases lay in between. The CDR3 is 13 residues long. This chain's CDR3 is CASSLPEGYGYTF. CDR3 DNA sequence: TGTGCCAGCAGCCTACCAGAGGGCTATGGCTACACCTTC.

The chain carries TRBV7-6 and TRBJ2-5; possibly TRBD2 for D (6 bases). CDR1 and CDR2 (germline): SGHVS, FNYEAQ. The CDR3 runs to 13 residues. With 0 bases removed from V and 4 bases from J, the gap between germline ends came to 6 bases. In DNA form, the CDR3 reads TGTGCCAGCAGCTTAGCGCGGGGAGAGACCCAGTACTTC. Translating gives CASSLARGETQYF.